A selection of T cell receptor beta chains follows, all from one sample in a study of T cell changes during pregnancy in multiple sclerosis. Sequencing used immunoSEQ multiplex PCR; TCRdb keeps in-frame clones, though not all of them. The sample has around 69,000 clones; approximately 91% are singletons. Source: peripheral blood, taken in the third trimester of pregnancy. These receptor sequences come from a female donor with multiple sclerosis, enrolled in a pregnancy study. Each CDR3 is given with its conserved first and last residue. Each record gives: V gene, CDR3 length, clone size, D gene, J gene, CDR3 protein, CDR3 DNA. D genes are given only for firm matches. Size is stated for part of the rows, as once, few or many counts, or as a class when the clone is expanded.

V: TRBV19
length: 15
size: .
D: TRBD1
J: TRBJ2-3
CDR3: CASSSPGQATDTQYF
DNA: TGTGCCAGTAGCAGCCCGGGACAGGCCACAGATACGCAGTATTTT

V: TRBV19
length: 15
size: .
D: .
J: TRBJ2-7
CDR3: CASSIPGEGHYEQYF
DNA: TGTGCCAGTAGTATTCCAGGGGAAGGACACTACGAGCAGTACTTC

V: TRBV28
length: 16
size: .
D: TRBD1
J: TRBJ2-2
CDR3: CASSLMTGVYTGELFF
DNA: TGTGCCAGCAGTTTAATGACAGGGGTATATACCGGGGAGCTGTTTTTT

V: TRBV18
length: 17
size: .
D: .
J: TRBJ2-3
CDR3: CASSRRQEKTSTDTQYF
DNA: TGTGCCAGCTCACGCCGACAGGAAAAAACTAGCACAGATACGCAGTATTTT

V: TRBV18
length: 16
size: .
D: TRBD2
J: TRBJ2-7
CDR3: CASSLLAGGSSYEQYF
DNA: TGTGCCAGCTCACTGCTAGCGGGGGGCAGCTCCTACGAGCAGTACTTC

V: TRBV5-1
length: 18
size: .
D: .
J: TRBJ2-6
CDR3: CASSLGTAHFSGANVLTF
DNA: TGCGCCAGCAGCTTGGGAACAGCACACTTCTCTGGGGCCAACGTCCTGACTTTC

V: TRBV2
length: 14
size: .
D: .
J: TRBJ1-2
CDR3: CASSAQRLSYGYTF
DNA: TGTGCCAGCAGTGCGCAGAGGTTATCCTATGGCTACACCTTC

V: TRBV15
length: 17
size: .
D: TRBD1
J: TRBJ2-5
CDR3: CATSSPPGQGFGETQYF
DNA: TGTGCCACCAGCTCTCCCCCGGGACAGGGTTTCGGGGAGACCCAGTACTTC

V: TRBV6-1
length: 15
size: .
D: TRBD1
J: TRBJ2-7
CDR3: CASSEGTGSSYEQYF
DNA: TGTGCCAGCAGTGAAGGGACAGGGAGCTCCTACGAGCAGTACTTC

V: TRBV15
length: 13
size: .
D: TRBD1
J: TRBJ1-1
CDR3: CATSKGANTEAFF
DNA: TGTGCCACCAGCAAGGGGGCGAACACTGAAGCTTTCTTT

V: TRBV30
length: 13
size: .
D: TRBD1
J: TRBJ1-6
CDR3: CAWSATGGSPLHF
DNA: TGTGCCTGGAGCGCGACAGGGGGATCACCCCTCCACTTT

V: TRBV7-9
length: 14
size: once
D: TRBD2
J: TRBJ2-7
CDR3: CASSSLAGGLEQYF
DNA: TGTGCCAGCAGCTCACTAGCGGGGGGGCTCGAGCAGTACTTC

V: TRBV6-1
length: 14
size: .
D: .
J: TRBJ2-4
CDR3: CASTPGFAGNIQYF
DNA: TGTGCCAGCACCCCGGGTTTTGCGGGAAACATTCAGTACTTC

V: TRBV7-8
length: 14
size: once
D: .
J: TRBJ2-2
CDR3: CASSPHRATGELFF
DNA: TGTGCCAGCAGCCCCCACAGGGCCACCGGGGAGCTGTTTTTT

V: TRBV25-1
length: 12
size: .
D: .
J: TRBJ2-7
CDR3: CASSAGGYEQYF
DNA: TGTGCCAGCAGTGCCGGGGGCTACGAGCAGTACTTC

V: TRBV28
length: 14
size: once
D: TRBD1
J: TRBJ1-2
CDR3: CASFAGGANYGYTF
DNA: TGTGCCAGCTTTGCAGGGGGTGCTAACTATGGCTACACCTTC

V: TRBV5-1
length: 15
size: .
D: .
J: TRBJ2-1
CDR3: CASSLQTGSYNEQFF
DNA: TGCGCCAGCAGCTTACAGACGGGATCCTACAATGAGCAGTTCTTC

V: TRBV2
length: 15
size: .
D: .
J: TRBJ1-6
CDR3: CASSERRPDNSPLHF
DNA: TGTGCCAGCAGTGAAAGGCGGCCGGATAATTCACCCCTCCACTTT

V: TRBV5-5
length: 12
size: .
D: .
J: TRBJ1-2
CDR3: CASSYDSSGYTF
DNA: TGTGCCAGCAGCTACGACAGTAGTGGCTACACCTTC

V: TRBV5-1
length: 14
size: .
D: .
J: TRBJ2-3
CDR3: CASSPLGVRDTQYF
DNA: TGCGCCAGCAGCCCCCTGGGAGTAAGAGATACGCAGTATTTT

V: TRBV30
length: 15
size: once
D: .
J: TRBJ2-6
CDR3: CAWSADSSGANVLTF
DNA: TGTGCCTGGAGTGCCGACTCCTCTGGGGCCAACGTCCTGACTTTC

V: TRBV10-3
length: 14
size: few
D: TRBD2
J: TRBJ2-2
CDR3: CAISELGGTGELFF
DNA: TGTGCCATCAGTGAGCTCGGGGGGACCGGGGAGCTGTTTTTT

V: TRBV30
length: 15
size: .
D: .
J: TRBJ2-4
CDR3: CACEIPGKSKNIQYF
DNA: TGTGCCTGTGAAATCCCAGGGAAGTCCAAAAACATTCAGTACTTC

V: TRBV7-9
length: 16
size: .
D: .
J: TRBJ2-1
CDR3: CASSHRRQGAHNEQFF
DNA: TGTGCCAGCAGTCATAGACGGCAGGGCGCTCACAATGAGCAGTTCTTC

V: TRBV7-7
length: 13
size: .
D: .
J: TRBJ2-1
CDR3: CASSLVASNEQFF
DNA: TGTGCTAGCAGCTTAGTGGCCAGCAATGAGCAGTTCTTC

V: TRBV18
length: 13
size: .
D: .
J: TRBJ1-1
CDR3: CASSPTLNTEAFF
DNA: TGTGCCAGCTCACCCACTCTGAACACTGAAGCTTTCTTT

V: TRBV6-4
length: 19
size: once
D: TRBD2
J: TRBJ2-2
CDR3: CASSDSGTSGGSNTGELFF
DNA: TGTGCCAGCAGTGACTCTGGGACTAGCGGGGGGTCAAACACCGGGGAGCTGTTTTTT

V: TRBV5-1
length: 12
size: once
D: .
J: TRBJ2-1
CDR3: CASSFPTGGQFF
DNA: TGCGCCAGCAGCTTCCCCACAGGTGGCCAGTTCTTC

V: TRBV18
length: 16
size: .
D: .
J: TRBJ1-5
CDR3: CASSPDRPGGNQPQHF
DNA: TGTGCCAGCTCACCCGACAGGCCCGGAGGCAATCAGCCCCAGCATTTT

V: TRBV7-3
length: 14
size: .
D: .
J: TRBJ2-5
CDR3: CASSLGHLQETQYF
DNA: TGTGCCAGCAGCTTGGGACATCTCCAAGAGACCCAGTACTTC

V: TRBV2
length: 13
size: .
D: .
J: TRBJ2-1
CDR3: CASSYTSYNEQFF
DNA: TGTGCCAGCAGTTACACTAGCTACAATGAGCAGTTCTTC

V: TRBV11-2
length: 15
size: .
D: TRBD1
J: TRBJ2-7
CDR3: CASRLRTGGSYEQYF
DNA: TGTGCCAGCAGGCTTAGGACAGGGGGGAGCTACGAGCAGTACTTC

V: TRBV5-1
length: 15
size: .
D: .
J: TRBJ1-1
CDR3: CASSSLLGTQTEAFF
DNA: TGCGCCAGCAGCTCGCTCCTAGGGACACAGACTGAAGCTTTCTTT

V: TRBV4-3
length: 16
size: .
D: .
J: TRBJ1-5
CDR3: CASSQDRTARDQPQHF
DNA: TGCGCCAGCAGCCAAGATAGGACAGCCAGGGATCAGCCCCAGCATTTT

V: TRBV6-5
length: 15
size: .
D: TRBD1
J: TRBJ2-2
CDR3: CASRQQGADTGELFF
DNA: TGTGCCAGCAGACAACAGGGGGCGGACACCGGGGAGCTGTTTTTT

V: TRBV5-1
length: 14
size: .
D: .
J: TRBJ1-2
CDR3: CASSLAWGGSGYTF
DNA: TGCGCCAGCAGCTTGGCCTGGGGGGGAAGCGGCTACACCTTC

V: TRBV15
length: 14
size: .
D: TRBD2
J: TRBJ2-5
CDR3: CATSRAQRGETQYF
DNA: TGTGCCACCAGCAGAGCCCAGCGGGGAGAGACCCAGTACTTC

V: TRBV7-2
length: 17
size: few
D: TRBD1
J: TRBJ1-5
CDR3: CASSQRDSIWLRQPQHF
DNA: TGTGCCAGCAGCCAACGGGACAGTATATGGTTGAGGCAGCCCCAGCATTTT

V: TRBV4-1
length: 13
size: .
D: TRBD2
J: TRBJ2-2
CDR3: CASSLGLAGELFF
DNA: TGCGCCAGCAGCCTTGGACTAGCCGGGGAGCTGTTTTTT

V: TRBV13
length: 15
size: .
D: .
J: TRBJ2-3
CDR3: CASSFRTKSTDTQYF
DNA: TGTGCCAGCAGCTTCCGGACAAAGAGCACAGATACGCAGTATTTT

V: TRBV5-1
length: 16
size: .
D: .
J: TRBJ1-6
CDR3: CASSLTLRRDNSPLHF
DNA: TGCGCCAGCAGCTTAACATTGCGACGGGATAATTCACCCCTCCACTTT

V: TRBV5-1
length: 14
size: .
D: .
J: TRBJ2-5
CDR3: CASSPGVRGGTQYF
DNA: TGCGCCAGCAGCCCAGGGGTCCGAGGGGGAACCCAGTACTTC

V: TRBV9
length: 15
size: .
D: .
J: TRBJ1-4
CDR3: CASSVGGTITEKLFF
DNA: TGTGCCAGCAGCGTAGGGGGGACAATTACGGAAAAACTGTTTTTT

V: TRBV7-2
length: 13
size: .
D: .
J: TRBJ1-2
CDR3: CASSFTVVSGYTF
DNA: TGTGCCAGCAGTTTTACAGTCGTGAGTGGCTACACCTTC

V: TRBV7-3
length: 14
size: .
D: TRBD1
J: TRBJ2-2
CDR3: CASSFSTGTGELFF
DNA: TGTGCCAGCAGCTTCTCGACAGGGACCGGGGAGCTGTTTTTT

V: TRBV18
length: 15
size: .
D: .
J: TRBJ1-1
CDR3: CASSPGIGINTEAFF
DNA: TGTGCCAGCTCACCAGGGATCGGGATCAACACTGAAGCTTTCTTT

V: TRBV28
length: 15
size: .
D: .
J: TRBJ2-7
CDR3: CASSPYLVLGGEQYF
DNA: TGTGCCAGCAGTCCCTACCTAGTATTAGGGGGAGAGCAGTACTTC

V: TRBV5-1
length: 15
size: .
D: .
J: TRBJ2-1
CDR3: CASSLYFGHYNEQFF
DNA: TGCGCCAGCAGCTTGTATTTTGGGCATTACAATGAGCAGTTCTTC

V: TRBV7-2
length: 14
size: .
D: .
J: TRBJ1-4
CDR3: CASSLQGTPEKLFF
DNA: TGTGCCAGCAGCTTACAAGGGACACCCGAAAAACTGTTTTTT

V: TRBV5-1
length: 14
size: .
D: TRBD1
J: TRBJ1-1
CDR3: CASSFWDRDTEAFF
DNA: TGCGCCAGCAGCTTCTGGGACAGGGACACTGAAGCTTTCTTT

V: TRBV19
length: 11
size: .
D: TRBD1
J: TRBJ2-7
CDR3: CATQDRDRWYF
DNA: TGTGCCACCCAGGACAGGGACCGGTGGTACTTC

V: TRBV6-1
length: 16
size: once
D: TRBD1
J: TRBJ2-3
CDR3: CASSATGGVSTDTQYF
DNA: TGTGCCAGCAGTGCCACAGGGGGAGTTAGCACAGATACGCAGTATTTT

V: TRBV13
length: 15
size: .
D: .
J: TRBJ2-3
CDR3: CASSSHPPSADTQYF
DNA: TGTGCCAGCAGCTCCCATCCCCCATCGGCAGATACGCAGTATTTT

V: TRBV18
length: 15
size: few
D: TRBD1
J: TRBJ1-4
CDR3: CASSPTGIYDEKLFF
DNA: TGTGCCAGCTCACCGACAGGGATATACGATGAAAAACTGTTTTTT

V: TRBV9
length: 15
size: .
D: TRBD2
J: TRBJ2-1
CDR3: CASSPGLAGGLEQFF
DNA: TGTGCCAGCAGTCCCGGACTAGCGGGGGGCCTCGAGCAGTTCTTC